This is a list of T cell receptor beta chains from one sample in a study of HIV-infected patients and healthy controls. TCRdb reprocessed the 5' RACE reads with MiXCR, giving one entry per CDR3 protein. Of fewer than 4,500 distinct CDR3 sequences listed, about 9.1% were seen once; the top ten hold 15% to 20%. The source was blood, collected during antiretroviral therapy. These receptors originate from an adult with HIV infection. Both conserved end residues are part of each CDR3. Each record gives: D gene, V gene, clone size, J gene, CDR3 DNA, CDR3 protein. A D gene is named only where the DNA matches it firmly. Clone size, where shown, is once, few, many, or a class for clones that have expanded.

d_call: TRBD1; v_call: TRBV10-3; clone_size: NA; j_call: TRBJ1-1; cdr3_nt: TGTGCCATCAGCCCAACCTCCGGGACAGGGGGCTCGGGCACTGAAGCTTTCTTT; cdr3_aa: CAISPTSGTGGSGTEAFF
d_call: NA; v_call: TRBV6-5; clone_size: once; j_call: TRBJ2-5; cdr3_nt: TGTGCCAGCAGTTACTCGCCTAGCAGAGAGACCCAGTACTTC; cdr3_aa: CASSYSPSRETQYF
d_call: NA; v_call: TRBV4-3; clone_size: medium-sized; j_call: TRBJ2-1; cdr3_nt: TGCGCCAGCAGCCAAGATCTTGGATTTCAGGGAGACTCCTACAATGAGCAGTTCTTC; cdr3_aa: CASSQDLGFQGDSYNEQFF
d_call: NA; v_call: TRBV12-3/TRBV12-4; clone_size: many; j_call: TRBJ2-3; cdr3_nt: TGTGCCAGCAGGCATACCCCCGGGGTGTTCACAGATACGCAGTATTTT; cdr3_aa: CASRHTPGVFTDTQYF
d_call: NA; v_call: TRBV6-2/TRBV6-3; clone_size: few; j_call: TRBJ1-1; cdr3_nt: TGTGCCAGCAGTTACGAACGTGGGACATCGGCTGAAGCTTTCTTT; cdr3_aa: CASSYERGTSAEAFF
d_call: NA; v_call: TRBV4-3; clone_size: few; j_call: TRBJ1-5; cdr3_nt: TGCGCCAGCAGCCAAGACTATAGCAATCAGCCCCAGCATTTT; cdr3_aa: CASSQDYSNQPQHF
d_call: TRBD2; v_call: TRBV20-1; clone_size: medium-sized; j_call: TRBJ2-1; cdr3_nt: TGCAGTGCTCGACTAGCGGGGGACCTATACAATGAGCAGTTCTTC; cdr3_aa: CSARLAGDLYNEQFF
d_call: TRBD2; v_call: TRBV9; clone_size: NA; j_call: TRBJ2-3; cdr3_nt: TGTGCCAGCAGCTCACCAGGGACTAGCGGGGGGGCCTACACAGATACGCAGTATTTT; cdr3_aa: CASSSPGTSGGAYTDTQYF
d_call: TRBD2; v_call: TRBV5-4; clone_size: NA; j_call: TRBJ2-7; cdr3_nt: TGTGCCAGCAGCCCAGGCGGGAGATACGAGCAGTACTTC; cdr3_aa: CASSPGGRYEQYF
d_call: NA; v_call: TRBV7-2; clone_size: many; j_call: TRBJ2-5; cdr3_nt: TGTGCCAGCAGTTCCCGGACAGTTACTGGGGAGACCCAGTACTTC; cdr3_aa: CASSSRTVTGETQYF
d_call: TRBD1; v_call: TRBV9; clone_size: few; j_call: TRBJ2-7; cdr3_nt: TGTGCCAGCTCTGCTGGGACAGGGGGTTACGAGCAGTACTTC; cdr3_aa: CASSAGTGGYEQYF
d_call: TRBD1; v_call: TRBV7-9; clone_size: medium-sized; j_call: TRBJ2-7; cdr3_nt: TGTGCCAGCAGCACCCGACAGGGGGGCCCCGACTACGAGCAGTACTTC; cdr3_aa: CASSTRQGGPDYEQYF
d_call: NA; v_call: TRBV7-2; clone_size: many; j_call: TRBJ2-7; cdr3_nt: TGTGCCAGCAGTCCCAAGACGGGGCTACCCTACGAGCAGTACTTC; cdr3_aa: CASSPKTGLPYEQYF
d_call: TRBD1; v_call: TRBV2; clone_size: medium-sized; j_call: TRBJ1-5; cdr3_nt: TGTGCCAGCAGTCTCGGACAGGGTAGCAATCAGCCCCAGCATTTT; cdr3_aa: CASSLGQGSNQPQHF
d_call: NA; v_call: TRBV5-6; clone_size: few; j_call: TRBJ1-4; cdr3_nt: TGTGCCAGCAGCTTGAGCCCAGCAACTAATGAAAAACTGTTTTTT; cdr3_aa: CASSLSPATNEKLFF
d_call: NA; v_call: TRBV29-1; clone_size: many; j_call: TRBJ2-6; cdr3_nt: TGCAGCGTGCGGGGGCAGCACTCTGGGGCCAACGTCCTGACTTTC; cdr3_aa: CSVRGQHSGANVLTF
d_call: NA; v_call: TRBV27; clone_size: medium-sized; j_call: TRBJ1-5; cdr3_nt: TGTGCCAGCAGTCGCAGGGACATCAATCAGCCCCAGCATTTT; cdr3_aa: CASSRRDINQPQHF
d_call: NA; v_call: TRBV6-5; clone_size: medium-sized; j_call: TRBJ1-1; cdr3_nt: TGTGCCAGCAGTTATCTAGCTGGGGTGGAGGGGGGACGGAGCACTGAAGCTTTCTTT; cdr3_aa: CASSYLAGVEGGRSTEAFF
d_call: NA; v_call: TRBV6-1; clone_size: medium-sized; j_call: TRBJ2-3; cdr3_nt: TGTGCCAGCAGTGAAGTGGCCACAGATACGCAGTATTTT; cdr3_aa: CASSEVATDTQYF
d_call: NA; v_call: TRBV6-1; clone_size: medium-sized; j_call: TRBJ1-2; cdr3_nt: TGTGCCAGCAGTGATAGGGGGTTACCCCCCCATGGCTACACCTTC; cdr3_aa: CASSDRGLPPHGYTF
d_call: NA; v_call: TRBV7-2; clone_size: many; j_call: TRBJ1-3; cdr3_nt: TGTGCCAGCAGCTTAGGACCTGGAAACACCATATATTTT; cdr3_aa: CASSLGPGNTIYF
d_call: NA; v_call: TRBV11-1; clone_size: medium-sized; j_call: TRBJ2-1; cdr3_nt: TGTGCCAGCAGCTTAGTGGGGGCGAACTACAATGAGCAGTTCTTC; cdr3_aa: CASSLVGANYNEQFF
d_call: NA; v_call: TRBV5-1; clone_size: medium-sized; j_call: TRBJ2-3; cdr3_nt: TGCGCCAGCAGCTTACAGGTTAGCACAGATACGCAGTATTTT; cdr3_aa: CASSLQVSTDTQYF
d_call: NA; v_call: TRBV12-3/TRBV12-4; clone_size: medium-sized; j_call: TRBJ2-5; cdr3_nt: TGTGCCAGCAGTTTAAAAGAGACCCAGTACTTC; cdr3_aa: CASSLKETQYF
d_call: TRBD1; v_call: TRBV6-1; clone_size: medium-sized; j_call: TRBJ1-5; cdr3_nt: TGTGCCAGCAGTGCGACAGGGGTGGTAGGGCAGCCCCAGCATTTT; cdr3_aa: CASSATGVVGQPQHF
d_call: NA; v_call: TRBV19; clone_size: medium-sized; j_call: TRBJ1-4; cdr3_nt: TGTGCCAGTAGTCCTCTTCGGGGGGCTACAACTAATGAAAAACTGTTTTTT; cdr3_aa: CASSPLRGATTNEKLFF
d_call: NA; v_call: TRBV19; clone_size: medium-sized; j_call: TRBJ2-1; cdr3_nt: TGTGCCAGTAGTATAGGGGGGGGGCTCGAAACGTTCTTC; cdr3_aa: CASSIGGGLETFF
d_call: NA; v_call: TRBV28; clone_size: many; j_call: TRBJ1-1; cdr3_nt: TGTGCCAGCAGTCCAACGGACACTGAAGCTTTCTTT; cdr3_aa: CASSPTDTEAFF
d_call: TRBD2; v_call: TRBV5-1; clone_size: medium-sized; j_call: TRBJ2-1; cdr3_nt: TGCGCCAGCAGCTCGGGACTAGCGGGGGGACCAAGCTCCTACAATGAGCAGTTCTTC; cdr3_aa: CASSSGLAGGPSSYNEQFF